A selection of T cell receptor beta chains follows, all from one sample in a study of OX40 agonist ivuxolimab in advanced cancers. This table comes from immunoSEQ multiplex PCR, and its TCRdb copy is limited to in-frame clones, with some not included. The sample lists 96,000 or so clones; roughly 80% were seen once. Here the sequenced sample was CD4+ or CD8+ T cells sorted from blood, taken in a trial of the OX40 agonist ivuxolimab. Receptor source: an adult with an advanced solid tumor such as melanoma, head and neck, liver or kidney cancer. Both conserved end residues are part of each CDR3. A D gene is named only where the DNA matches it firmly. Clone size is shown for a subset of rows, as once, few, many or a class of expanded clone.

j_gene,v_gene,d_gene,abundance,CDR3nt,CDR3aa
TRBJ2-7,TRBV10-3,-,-,TGTGCCATCGCCAGGCAGGGAGCACACGAGCAGTACTTC,CAIARQGAHEQYF
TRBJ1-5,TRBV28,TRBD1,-,TGTGCCAGCACCCAACCCGGGGACAGGAGGAATCAGCCCCAGCATTTT,CASTQPGDRRNQPQHF
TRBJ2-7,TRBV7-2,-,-,TGTGCCAGCAGCTTAGGTGGCGGCAACCCCTACGAGCAGTACTTC,CASSLGGGNPYEQYF
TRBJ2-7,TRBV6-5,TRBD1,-,TGTGCCAGCAGTTACATTTCGGGCAGGGGGCCTGGCGAGCAGTACTTC,CASSYISGRGPGEQYF
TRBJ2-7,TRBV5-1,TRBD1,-,TGCGCCAGCAGCTTGGCCGGACAGGTGCCCTACGAGCAGTACTTC,CASSLAGQVPYEQYF
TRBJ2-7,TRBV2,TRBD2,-,TGTGCCAGCAGTGGCCGACTAGCGGGAGTCGGCGAGCAGTACTTC,CASSGRLAGVGEQYF
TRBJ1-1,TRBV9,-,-,TGTGCCAGCAGCGGGGCGGGGGACGCTGAAGCTTTCTTT,CASSGAGDAEAFF
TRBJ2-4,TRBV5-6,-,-,TGTGCCAGCAGCCTAACTAGAGACAAAAACATTCAGTACTTC,CASSLTRDKNIQYF
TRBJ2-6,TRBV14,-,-,TGTGCCAGCAGCCAACCGGTGGGAGGGGCCAACGTCCTGACTTTC,CASSQPVGGANVLTF
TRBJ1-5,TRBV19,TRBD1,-,TGTGCCAGTAGTATCCCCGACAGGGCTTTACAGCCCCAGCATTTT,CASSIPDRALQPQHF
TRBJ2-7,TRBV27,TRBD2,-,TGTGCCAGCAGTTTATACGGACTAGCGGGCCCTCAGCAGTACTTC,CASSLYGLAGPQQYF
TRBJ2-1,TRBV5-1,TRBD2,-,TGCGCCAGCAGCTTGGGGGGACTAGCCAACTACAATGAGCAGTTCTTC,CASSLGGLANYNEQFF
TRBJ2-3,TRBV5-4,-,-,TGTGCCAGCAGCTTCGGTAGGCAGAGCACAGATACGCAGTATTTT,CASSFGRQSTDTQYF
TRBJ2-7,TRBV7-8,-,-,TGTGCCAGCAGCTCGACAGGATACGAGCAGTACTTC,CASSSTGYEQYF
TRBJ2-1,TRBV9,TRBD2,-,TGTGCCAGCAGCGTACACCCCGGGGGGAACAATGAGCAGTTCTTC,CASSVHPGGNNEQFF
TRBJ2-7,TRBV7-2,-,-,TGTGCCAGCAGCCCGCTTTCTGGACCTTGGCGGGGCCCCTACGAGCAGTACTTC,CASSPLSGPWRGPYEQYF
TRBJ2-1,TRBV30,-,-,TGTGCCTGGACTGGTCTCCTCTGGCATGAGCAGTTCTTC,CAWTGLLWHEQFF
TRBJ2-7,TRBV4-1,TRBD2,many,TGCGCCAGCAGCCCGAGCGGGAGGCTTTCATACGAGCAGTACTTC,CASSPSGRLSYEQYF
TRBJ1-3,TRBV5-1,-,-,TGCGCCAGCAGCTTGGATCAGGGCAGTGGAAACACCATATATTTT,CASSLDQGSGNTIYF
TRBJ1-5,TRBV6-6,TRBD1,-,TGTGCCAGCACCCGACAGGGAACTCAGCCCCAGCATTTT,CASTRQGTQPQHF
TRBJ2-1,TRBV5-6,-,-,TGTGCCAGCGCCCGGAGGGGTATCTCCTACAATGAGCAGTTCTTC,CASARRGISYNEQFF
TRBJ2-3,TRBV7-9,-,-,TGTGCCAGCAGCTTAGGGTCGGCTAATCAGTATTTT,CASSLGSANQYF